The 8 T cell receptor beta chains given below trace back to one sample, sequenced in a study of blood T cell repertoires in COVID-19. Produced via immunoSEQ multiplex PCR; TCRdb's table is partial and in-frame only. Of 120,000 to 150,000 clones detected, about four fifths appear once; the ten largest clones hold 4.5% to 6%. Sequencing was done on a sample of peripheral blood. The receptor source for this set is a human donor in a cohort sampled during active COVID-19.

The chain employs TRBV5-1 and TRBJ2-5; 7 nucleotides agree with TRBD1. This CDR3 is 16 amino acids long. Germline V lookup: CDR1 SGHRS, CDR2 YFSETQ. J gave up 4 bases and V 3 bases, and 12 bases lay outside the gene matches. The chain's CDR3 is CASSSDRVLGRETQYF. The CDR3 nucleotides read TGCGCCAGCAGCTCCGACAGGGTTTTAGGACGAGAGACCCAGTACTTC.

The CDR3 spells CASSSDSQPQHF. DNA of the CDR3: TGTGCCAGCAGTTCGGACTCCCAGCCCCAGCATTTT. The chain joins TRBV12-3 or TRBV12-4 to TRBJ1-5; D is unresolved. This CDR3 is built from 12 residues. Trimming shortened V by 4 bases and J by 7 bases, and 8 bases separated the two germline ends.

The rearrangement uses TRBV28 and TRBJ2-7; TRBD1 aligns across 8 bases. CDR3 size: 13 residues. Trimming took 5 bases from V and 5 from J; bases not matched to a gene: 5. Germline V CDR1 and CDR2: MDHEN, SYDVKM. CDR3: CASSQHRGNEQYF. CDR3 nucleotide sequence: TGTGCCAGCAGTCAACACAGGGGGAACGAGCAGTACTTC.

The chain carries TRBV19 and TRBJ2-7; 10 bases agree with TRBD1. The germline V gene encodes CDR1 LNHDA and CDR2 SQIVND (reference sequence). The CDR3 spans 15 residues. J lost 3 bases, V lost 10 bases, and 12 bases had no gene match. Here the CDR3 reads CATGARGQGGYEQYF. The DNA for the CDR3 is TGTGCCACGGGGGCCAGAGGACAGGGGGGCTACGAGCAGTACTTC.

The CDR3 spells CASSISPWHYEQYV. CDR3 DNA: TGTGCCAGTAGTATATCTCCGTGGCATTACGAGCAGTACGTC. The chain uses TRBV19 and TRBJ2-7; D gene ambiguous. This CDR3 is built from 14 residues. From germline, CDR1 is LNHDA and CDR2 SQIVND (reference sequence). Trimming removed 2 bases from V and 4 bases from J, with 12 bases in between.

V and J are TRBV30 and TRBJ1-6; D call uncertain. Germline V lookup: CDR1 GTSNPN, CDR2 SVGIG (reference sequence). The germline V and J ends were trimmed by 4 bases and 7 bases, with 11 bases remaining between them. The CDR3 consists of 13 residues. DNA of the CDR3: TGTGCCTGGACCGGCGGAAAGAATTCACCCCTCCACTTT. The encoded protein is CAWTGGKNSPLHF.

CDR3: CASSMEDRGPQYF. CDR3 in DNA: TGTGCCAGCAGCATGGAGGACAGGGGACCCCAGTACTTC. The chain recombines TRBV7-9 with TRBJ2-4; 9 bases line up with TRBD1. From germline, CDR1 is SEHNR and CDR2 FQNEAQ (reference sequence). With 5 bases clipped from V and 13 bases from J, the junction kept 9 bases outside the gene matches. The CDR3 consists of 13 residues.

This rearrangement joins TRBV6-2 or TRBV6-3 to TRBJ2-3; perhaps TRBD1 as D (6 bases). CDR3 length: 15 residues. Trimming removed 2 bases from V and 4 bases from J, with 13 bases in between. CDR1 and CDR2 (germline): MNHEY, SVGEGT. The CDR3 region is CASSYVRTAPDTQYF. As DNA, the CDR3 is TGTGCCAGCAGTTACGTGAGGACAGCGCCAGATACGCAGTATTTT.